Listed here are 29 T cell receptor beta chains from one sample, sequenced in a study of identical twins. Via MiXCR, TCRdb re-called the 5' RACE reads, giving one row per CDR3 protein. The repertoire includes more than 1.5 million distinct CDR3 sequences, 32% of them detected once, and under 0.35% sits in the top ten. Material: cord blood. The receptors come from a newborn girl in good health.

This clonotype has just a few counts. The chain uses TRBV28 and TRBJ1-5; D unclear. V shed 3 bases and J shed 0 bases, with 9 bases lying between them. The CDR3 consists of 15 residues. Germline V CDR1 and CDR2: MDHEN, SYDVKM. The CDR3, as DNA: TGTGCCAGCAGTTTCGTGGGCTATAGCAATCAGCCCCAGCATTTT. This translates into CASSFVGYSNQPQHF.

There are many counts of this clonotype. The chain carries TRBV7-2 and TRBJ2-7; D uncertain. This CDR3 comprises 10 residues. Germline V gives CDR1 SGHTA, CDR2 FQGNSA. V was shortened by 3 bases and J by 12 bases, with 9 bases between the two germline ends. The CDR3 sequence: CASSFFLPYF. The DNA for the CDR3 is TGTGCCAGCAGCTTCTTCCTTCCGTACTTC.

This clonotype was found a few times. The CDR3 loop reads CASSQDKRANTGELFF. In DNA, the CDR3 is TGTGCCAGCAGCCAAGATAAGCGGGCGAACACCGGGGAGCTGTTTTTT. The rearrangement links TRBV4-2 to TRBJ2-2, with D perhaps matching TRBD2 (6 bases). CDR3 size: 16 residues. V lost 0 bases and J 0 bases, leaving 8 bases between the germline ends. Germline loops: CDR1 LGHNA, CDR2 YNFKEQ.

The chain joins TRBV20-1 to TRBJ2-4; perhaps TRBD2 as D (5 bases). The J call may be mistaken, given a closer DNA end match to TRBJ2-7. CDR1 is DFQATT and CDR2 is SNEGSKA in the germline V gene (reference sequence). The CDR3 has 14 residues. CDR3 nucleotide sequence: TGCAGTGCAAAGGAGGACCTCCCCCTCTACGAGCAGTACTTC. Translation gives CSAKEDLPLYEQYF.

This clonotype came up once. V is TRBV11-2 and J is TRBJ2-7; 7 nucleotides match TRBD1. Germline CDR1 and CDR2: SGHAT and FQNNGV. With 4 bases clipped from V and 3 bases from J, the junction kept 12 bases outside the gene matches. The CDR3 contains 16 residues. Here the CDR3 reads CASSSLTGPHCYEQYF. DNA for the CDR3: TGTGCCAGCAGCTCACTGACAGGGCCCCACTGCTACGAGCAGTACTTC.

The CDR3 coding sequence is TGTGCCAGCAGCTTAGTGGCCCGCGGACTAGCGGGGACTTCCTACGAGCAGTACTTC. This sequence encodes CASSLVARGLAGTSYEQYF. The chain joins TRBV7-2 to TRBJ2-7; 12 nucleotides align to TRBD2. Germline V lookup: CDR1 SGHTA, CDR2 FQGNSA. The CDR3 has 19 amino acids. The J segment lost 1 base and the V segment lost 1 base, leaving 11 bases of the junction unmatched.

The chain combines TRBV30 with TRBJ1-6; TRBD1 aligns across 9 bases. The CDR3 loop spans 14 amino acids. Germline loops: CDR1 GTSNPN, CDR2 SVGIG (reference sequence). J gave up 5 bases and V 3 bases, and 2 bases lay outside the gene matches. As DNA, the CDR3 is TGTGCCTGGAGAAACAGGGGGCATAATTCACCCCTCCACTTT. Its protein product is CAWRNRGHNSPLHF.

There are a few counts of this clonotype. This chain connects TRBV12-3 or TRBV12-4 to TRBJ2-2; no clear D. V lost 3 bases and J 8 bases, leaving 13 bases between the germline ends. This CDR3 has 14 amino acids. CDR3 residues: CASSLWETNGELFF. For the CDR3, the DNA is TGTGCCAGCAGTTTGTGGGAAACAAATGGGGAGCTGTTTTTT.

This clonotype showed up just a few times. This CDR3 reads CASSLMGLAGGIYEQFF. The CDR3 nucleotides read TGCGCCAGCAGCTTGATGGGACTAGCGGGGGGCATCTACGAGCAGTTCTTC. The chain uses TRBV5-1 and TRBJ2-1; the match to TRBD2 covers 15 bases. The CDR3 spans 17 residues. Germline-derived CDR1 and CDR2 are SGHRS and YFSETQ. V trimming: 1 base; J trimming: 10 bases; junction bases outside the gene matches: 9.

In the case of this clonotype: This may stem from a read error, because a much larger clone lies one nucleotide away. The rearrangement uses TRBV9 and TRBJ2-3; 10 nucleotides align to TRBD2. CDR1 SGDLS and CDR2 YYNGEE come from the germline V gene. There are 19 residues in the CDR3. The V and J ends lost 4 bases and 2 bases, in that order; junction bases with no gene match: 16. The CDR3 DNA follows: TGTGCCAGCAGCCCCCACCTTCTAGCGGGAGTTGGTGTCACAGATACGCAGTATTTT. This gives the protein CASSPHLLAGVGVTDTQYF.

This clonotype turned up a few times. This rearrangement joins TRBV9 to TRBJ2-3, with 9 bases lining up with TRBD1. This CDR3 is 18 amino acids long. Germline trimming cut 0 bases from V and 1 base from J; bases unmatched to any gene: 9. Germline CDR1 reads SGDLS; CDR2 reads YYNGEE. The CDR3 sequence is CASSVVGTGFFRTDTQYF. CDR3 nucleotide sequence: TGTGCCAGCAGCGTAGTAGGGACAGGGTTTTTTCGCACAGATACGCAGTATTTT.

The V and J genes are TRBV6-1 and TRBJ1-5; the D gene is possibly TRBD1 (5 bases). Germline CDR1 reads MNHNS; CDR2 reads SASEGT. Trimming removed 10 bases at V and 0 bases at J, with 19 bases between. The CDR3 extends over 16 amino acids. In DNA, the CDR3 is TGTGCCACCAAGCTCGGGGGAGGCTATAGCAATCAGCCCCAGCATTTT. This gives the protein CATKLGGGYSNQPQHF.

The chain joins TRBV21-1 to TRBJ2-3; the D call of TRBD1 is as the table states it, not checked on the DNA. TRBV21-1 is described as a pseudogene. The CDR3 runs to 15 residues. CDR3 amino acids: CASSNAGGSTDTQYF. In DNA form, the CDR3 reads TGTGCCAGCAGCAACGCGGGGGGTAGCACAGATACGCAGTATTTT.

V gene TRBV3-1 combines with J gene TRBJ2-3; 8 bases align to TRBD2. This CDR3 region has 15 residues. Germline loops: CDR1 LGHDT, CDR2 YNNKEL (reference sequence). V dropped 3 bases and J dropped 5; count of bases not matched to a gene: 7. The CDR3 spells CASSHPGLVVDTQYF. In DNA form, the CDR3 reads TGTGCCAGCAGCCACCCGGGACTAGTTGTAGATACGCAGTATTTT.

Points on this clonotype: The junction differs from germline at one of its ends, possibly a read error. V and J are TRBV7-9 and TRBJ2-3, with D uncertain. CDR1 and CDR2 (germline): SEHNR, FQNEAQ (reference sequence). This CDR3 spans 12 amino acids. CDR3 region: CASSLVFDTLYF. The CDR3 DNA reads TGTGCCAGCAGCTTAGTATTCGACACGCTGTATTTT.

To note about this clonotype: At one boundary the junction diverges from the germline segment, which might be a read error. This chain connects TRBV10-1 to TRBJ2-3; tentatively, D is TRBD1 or TRBD2 (6 bases each). CDR3 length: 14 residues. Germline CDR1 and CDR2: WNHNN and SYGVQD (reference sequence). The CDR3 nucleotides are TGCACCAGCACCCAGGGGACTAGCACAGATACGCAGTATTTT. Translation gives CTSTQGTSTDTQYF.

This clonotype has more than one count but fewer than ten. This sequence joins TRBV5-1 and TRBJ2-2; 9 bases line up with TRBD2. With 0 bases clipped from V and 6 bases from J, the junction kept 6 bases outside the gene matches. The CDR3 has 16 amino acids. CDR1 is SGHRS, CDR2 YFSETQ, per germline. In DNA form, the CDR3 reads TGCGCCAGCAGCTTGGGGACTAGCGCGTTACCCGGGGAGCTGTTTTTT. Protein sequence: CASSLGTSALPGELFF.

This clonotype was counted ten times or more. The chain joins TRBV4-2 to TRBJ2-7; 7 bases align to TRBD2. Germline assignment: CDR1 LGHNA and CDR2 YNFKEQ. V shed 0 bases and J 1 base; nucleotides not matched to a gene: 6. CDR3 length equals 16 residues. The CDR3 DNA follows: TGTGCCAGCAGCCAAGAGACTAGCCTCGGGTCCTACGAGCAGTACTTC. As protein: CASSQETSLGSYEQYF.

The rearrangement links TRBV10-3 to TRBJ2-1; possible D gene TRBD2, 6 bases. Germline values: CDR1 ENHRY, CDR2 SYGVKD. The V end was cut by 4 bases, the J end by 13 bases, with 14 bases between. CDR3 size: 12 residues. CDR3 residues: CAISAGEETQFF. DNA for the CDR3: TGTGCCATCAGTGCGGGAGAAGAGACCCAGTTCTTC.

This clonotype has only a few counts. The chain links TRBV9 to TRBJ2-3; D possibly matches TRBD1 or TRBD2 (7 bases each). This CDR3 region has 16 residues. Germline-derived CDR1 and CDR2 are SGDLS and YYNGEE. V dropped 3 bases and J dropped 4 bases, with 18 bases sitting between them. CDR3 in amino acids: CASSGRPGGVADTQYF. In DNA form, the CDR3 reads TGTGCCAGCAGCGGGCGGCCAGGGGGGGTCGCAGATACGCAGTATTTT.

V and J are TRBV20-1 and TRBJ1-5; TRBD1 is a possible D gene (5 bases). Trimming removed 0 bases from V and 6 bases from J, with 12 bases in between. The CDR3 has 14 residues. Germline V gene data show CDR1 as DFQATT and CDR2 as SNEGSKA (reference sequence). Here the CDR3 reads CSAREGGAAQPQHF. As DNA, the CDR3 is TGCAGTGCTAGAGAGGGTGGGGCCGCTCAGCCCCAGCATTTT.

The table lists this clonotype with many counts. The chain joins TRBV20-1 to TRBJ2-7, with D perhaps being TRBD1 or TRBD2 (5 bases each). The V and J ends lost 6 bases and 4 bases respectively, with 16 bases between them. Germline CDR1 reads DFQATT; CDR2 reads SNEGSKA (reference sequence). The CDR3 is 13 amino acids. Here the CDR3 reads CSASGTSLYEQYF. The CDR3 DNA follows: TGCAGTGCCTCCGGGACGTCCCTTTACGAGCAGTACTTC.

This clonotype was detected a few times. The genes are TRBV4-2 and TRBJ1-1; D uncertain. V dropped 4 bases and J dropped 1 base, with 10 bases sitting between them. Germline CDR1 reads LGHNA; CDR2 reads YNFKEQ. CDR3 size: 14 residues. The chain's CDR3 is CASSRVSQNTEAFF. CDR3 coding DNA: TGTGCCAGCAGCCGAGTCTCACAGAACACTGAAGCTTTCTTT.

Note on this clonotype: It may be a read error: a sequence one base away is much more abundant. This chain links TRBV6-1 with TRBJ1-2; possibly TRBD1 for D (6 bases). CDR3 length equals 13 residues. In germline, CDR1 is MNHNS, CDR2 SASEGT. Here the CDR3 DNA reads TGTGCCGGCAGTACGAGACAGGACTATGGCTACACCTTC. Translating it yields CAGSTRQDYGYTF.

The rearrangement links TRBV6-6 to TRBJ1-2, with 8 bases identical to TRBD1. V lost 6 bases and J lost 8; bases outside the gene matches: 11. Germline-derived CDR1 and CDR2 are MNHNY and SVGAGI (reference sequence). The CDR3 extends over 14 amino acids. The CDR3 loop is CASRGPTGAPGYTF. The CDR3 DNA reads as TGTGCCAGCAGGGGACCGACAGGGGCGCCCGGCTACACCTTC.

This rearrangement joins TRBV7-2 to TRBJ2-3; 12 nucleotides agree with TRBD2. CDR1 and CDR2 (germline): SGHTA, FQGNSA. The CDR3 runs to 16 residues. After removal of 6 bases from V and 3 bases from J, the junction contained 7 bases not matched to a gene. CDR3 sequence: CASSYQTSGGTDTQYF. CDR3 DNA: TGTGCCAGCAGTTACCAGACTAGCGGGGGAACAGATACGCAGTATTTT.

The genes are TRBV11-2 and TRBJ1-2, with a tentative D call TRBD1 (6 bases). V was pared by 1 base and J by 4 bases, with 19 bases between. Germline V gene sequence: CDR1 SGHAT, CDR2 FQNNGV. The CDR3 runs to 17 residues. The DNA of the CDR3 is TGTGCCAGCAGCTTAGGTGTCCGGGGGCCCAAGTTCTATGGCTACACCTTC. This gives the protein CASSLGVRGPKFYGYTF. The full variable domain, rest sourced from reference TRBV11-2 and TRBJ1-2, is EAGVAQSPRYKIIEKRQSVAFWCNPISGHATLYWYQQILGQGPKLLIQFQNNGVVDDSQLPKDRFSAERLKGVDSTLKIQPAKLEDSAVYLCASSLGVRGPKFYGYTFGSGTRLTVV.

This chain uses TRBV6-2 or TRBV6-3 with TRBJ2-3; 7 positions match TRBD1. This CDR3 is 19 amino acids long. Per the germline V gene, CDR1 is MNHEY and CDR2 is SVGEGT. V lost 4 bases and J lost 2; bases outside the gene matches: 18. CDR3 nucleotide sequence: TGTGCCAGCAGTTCCCACAGGCTCCCGGGACAGAGATTCACAGATACGCAGTATTTT. This translates into CASSSHRLPGQRFTDTQYF.

This clonotype was counted only a few times. The chain employs TRBV20-1 and TRBJ2-7; D might be TRBD2 (5 bases). Trimming took off 5 bases at V and 3 bases at J, with 17 bases between the two ends. Looked up from germline, CDR1 is DFQATT and CDR2 is SNEGSKA (reference sequence). The CDR3 covers 14 residues. CDR3 bases: TGCAGTGCTCCCTCCCAGGAGGTCGGCTACGAGCAGTACTTC. Translating gives CSAPSQEVGYEQYF.